Listed here is a single T cell receptor beta chain. What it binds is not known. This sample stems from a study of shared clonotypes between healthy human individuals. Broader study findings: Depth was large, yet rarefaction showed that sorted-subset sequencing was incomplete. Measured sharing among donors was expected to vary with sequencing depth. Clonotype sharing across four donors was observed for around 5% of naive CD4 clonotypes.

The germline CDR1 and CDR2 sequences are SGHNT and YYREEE (reference sequence). With 4 bases removed from V and 2 bases from J, the gap between germline ends came to 13 bases. This CDR3 contains 14 residues. TCRdb's table, derived via immunoSEQ multiplex PCR, lists solely in-frame clones and lacks some. Altogether 98,000 or so clones are present, more than 65% being singletons, with the ten largest covering approximately 24%. The TCR originated in a woman aged 30 to 39 in good health. The rearrangement joins TRBV5-4 to TRBJ2-7; a possible D gene is TRBD2 (5 bases). Material: memory CD8+ T cells sorted from blood. As for subset: CD45RO+ cells pooled with CCR7-negative TemRA cells. The CDR3 DNA is TGTGCCAGCAGCCCATACTGGGGAGCCTACGAGCAGTACTTC. It yields the protein CASSPYWGAYEQYF.